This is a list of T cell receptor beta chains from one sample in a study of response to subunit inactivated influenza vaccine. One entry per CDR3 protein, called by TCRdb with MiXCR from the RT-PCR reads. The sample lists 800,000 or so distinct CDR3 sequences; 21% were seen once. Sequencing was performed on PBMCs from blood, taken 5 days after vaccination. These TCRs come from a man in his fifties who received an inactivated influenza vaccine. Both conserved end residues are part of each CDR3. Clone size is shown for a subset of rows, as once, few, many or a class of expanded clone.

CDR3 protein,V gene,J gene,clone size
CASSVTVSYNEQFF,TRBV4-3,TRBJ2-1,NA
CASSLDGRGGEQYF,TRBV7-2,TRBJ2-7,many
CASSRQGVGTDTQYF,TRBV12-3/TRBV12-4,TRBJ2-3,NA
CASSVDHGNQPQHF,TRBV9,TRBJ1-5,few
CASGPSIDEQYF,TRBV9,TRBJ2-7,NA
CASSLAQTGGDEQFF,TRBV7-9,TRBJ2-1,few
CASRHPRGGTEAFF,TRBV6-1,TRBJ1-1,many
CASSVVPGGDTGELFF,TRBV9,TRBJ2-2,NA
CASSSFTGRGTGELFF,TRBV7-6,TRBJ2-2,NA
CASSPPEGQGRKVGELFF,TRBV28,TRBJ2-2,NA
CSARTPTGRGGPLHF,TRBV20-1,TRBJ1-6,NA
CAIGLADSYEQYF,TRBV7-2,TRBJ2-7,few
CAISADTDTQYF,TRBV10-3,TRBJ2-3,NA